This T cell receptor (beta chain) came from a study of blood T cell repertoires in COVID-19. Measured with immunoSEQ multiplex PCR; TCRdb has only the in-frame clones, and not every one. This sample yields around 55,000 clones, of which more than 70% are seen a single time; approximately 8% belongs to the top ten. This clone showed up just a few times. Sequencing was done on a sample of peripheral blood. This clonotype was obtained from a man between 60 and 75 years old with active COVID-19.

The CDR3 spells CASSIRTAVNSPLHF. The CDR3 region has the DNA TGTGCCAGTAGTATCAGGACAGCCGTCAATTCACCCCTCCACTTT. The V and J genes are TRBV19 and TRBJ1-6; D might be TRBD1 (6 bases). Germline V gives CDR1 LNHDA, CDR2 SQIVND (reference sequence). This CDR3 region has 15 residues. The germline V and J ends were trimmed by 3 bases and 7 bases, with 13 bases remaining between them.